This section outlines one TCR beta chain sequence together with its context. This specimen belongs to a study of blood T cell repertoires in COVID-19. Overall study context: Acute and convalescent COVID-19 specimens originated in the United States, Italy and Spain. PBMCs, B-cell-depleted T cells, or T cells were the source of the cDNA or gDNA that made up the material.

Per the original data handling: Amplification from reference gene primers served as the basis for estimated nucleated cell counts. Here immunoSEQ multiplex PCR was the method, and the copy in TCRdb shows in-frame clones only, minus some. D and trimming come from the DNA, and the V and J calls and clone size come from that table. The sample includes some 40,000 clones, nearly 90% of them seen just once. This TCR was sampled from a man between 65 and 85 years old with active COVID-19. The specimen sequenced was peripheral blood.

The DNA for the CDR3 is TGTGCCAGCAGGACAGGGGTATTCACTGAAGCTTTCTTT. This sequence encodes CASRTGVFTEAFF. The V and J genes are TRBV7-2 and TRBJ1-1; 8 positions match TRBD1. The CDR3 runs 13 residues. Losses at the gene ends were 6 bases for V and 4 bases for J; bases not matched to a gene: 4. Germline V gives CDR1 SGHTA, CDR2 FQGNSA.